This passage covers 4 T cell receptor beta chains from one sample sequenced in a study of cytomegalovirus exposure and HLA in healthy donors. The PCR used 60 Vbeta and 13 Jbeta primers. The assay was immunoSEQ multiplex PCR, and TCRdb's table has in-frame clones only and misses some. The sample lists about 97,000 clones, 9.4% seen once, with about 5% in the top ten. Source material: PBMCs. These receptors came from a man aged 45 to 65 in good health and CMV-seropositive.

For this clone: Since no conserved phenylalanine or tryptophan closes the CDR3, a read error is the likely cause. The chain carries TRBV5-6 and TRBJ2-6; 7 bases agree with TRBD1. J gave up 4 bases and V 2 bases, and 12 bases lay outside the gene matches. The CDR3 has 18 amino acids. Germline CDR1 is SGHDT and CDR2 is YYEEEE. This chain's CDR3 is CASSFGTVLRGGANVLTV. The CDR3 bases are TGTGCCAGCAGCTTCGGGACAGTTCTTCGAGGAGGGGCCAACGTCCTGACTGTC.

The chain carries TRBV19 and TRBJ1-3; no clear D gene. Deletions cut 0 bases from V and 0 bases from J, with 6 bases between. The V gene's germline CDR1 is LNHDA and CDR2 SQIVND (reference sequence). CDR3 size: 15 residues. The DNA for the CDR3 is TGTGCCAGTAGTATAGATGTCAGCTCTGGAAACACCATATATTTT. As protein: CASSIDVSSGNTIYF.

This clone came up a few times. The chain employs TRBV7-8 and TRBJ2-2; TRBD2 is a possible D gene (5 bases). The V gene's germline CDR1 is SGHVS and CDR2 FQNEAQ. V lost 6 bases and J 4 bases, leaving 15 bases between the germline ends. This CDR3 has 15 amino acids. Here the CDR3 DNA reads TGTGCCAGCAGGGCGGTTGCGGGTGCCACCGGGGAGCTGTTTTTT. Translating it yields CASRAVAGATGELFF.

This clone was picked up a small number of times. This chain connects TRBV4-3 to TRBJ2-7; 7 bases are a match to TRBD1. The CDR3 loop spans 14 amino acids. Trimming took 2 bases from V and 4 from J; bases not matched to a gene: 5. Germline CDR1 and CDR2: LGHNA and YSLEER. CDR3 region: CASSQLQGQYEQYF. The CDR3 nucleotides read TGCGCCAGCAGCCAACTCCAGGGACAGTACGAGCAGTACTTC.